One sample yielded the 31 T cell receptor beta chains listed below, sequenced in a study of T cells after yellow fever vaccination. TCRdb reprocessed the 5' RACE reads with MiXCR, giving one entry per CDR3 protein. Of 250,000 to 300,000 distinct CDR3 sequences in the sample, around 8.6% are singletons; the top ten hold about 3.7%. Here the sequenced sample was CD4+ T cells sorted from PBMCs, taken 5 days after the yellow fever booster vaccination. These receptors all come from a man aged 18 to 35 who received the YFV17D yellow fever vaccine.

Only a few counts were recorded for this clonotype. This chain joins TRBV25-1 and TRBJ2-7; D is possibly TRBD2 (5 bases). The CDR3 contains 13 residues. The V and J ends lost 3 bases and 6 bases respectively, with 12 bases between them. Germline loops: CDR1 MGHDK, CDR2 SYGVNS. The CDR3 here is CASSDRHRGEQYF. CDR3 nucleotide sequence: TGTGCCAGCAGTGACAGGCATCGGGGCGAGCAGTACTTC.

This clonotype has ten or more counts. This chain joins TRBV5-1 and TRBJ2-3; D not certain. Germline V lookup: CDR1 SGHRS, CDR2 YFSETQ. This CDR3 has 12 amino acids. Trimming pared 1 base from V and 6 bases from J, leaving 6 bases between. CDR3 region: CASSLTWDTQYF. CDR3 bases: TGCGCCAGCAGCTTGACTTGGGATACGCAGTATTTT.

This clonotype was counted only a few times. The chain has TRBV6-5 and TRBJ1-6; D may be TRBD1 (6 bases). CDR1 and CDR2 (germline): MNHEY, SVGAGI. V dropped 6 bases and J dropped 10 bases, with 19 bases sitting between them. The CDR3 contains 15 residues. CDR3 sequence reads: CASSLRGVVGSPLHF. The CDR3 DNA sequence: TGTGCCAGCAGCCTAAGGGGGGTTGTTGGGTCACCCCTCCACTTT.

This clonotype showed up many times. The J gene is TRBJ1-5, the V gene TRBV3-1; maybe TRBD1 (5 bases). Germline V gene data show CDR1 as LGHDT and CDR2 as YNNKEL (reference sequence). Trimming left V 5 bases short and J 7 bases short, with 18 bases between. The CDR3 contains 15 residues. CDR3 residues: CASSTQAGGGQPQHF. The CDR3 DNA reads TGTGCCAGCAGCACCCAAGCCGGGGGAGGGCAGCCCCAGCATTTT.

The genes are TRBV4-2 and TRBJ2-2; the match to TRBD2 covers 9 bases. The CDR3 is 16 residues long. Germline CDR1 and CDR2: LGHNA and YNFKEQ. V dropped 0 bases and J dropped 6; count of bases not matched to a gene: 5. DNA for the CDR3: TGTGCCAGCAGCCAAGAAGGGGTAGCGGGGGCCGGGGAGCTGTTTTTT. Translated: CASSQEGVAGAGELFF.

This clonotype was counted ten times or more. The rearrangement joins TRBV5-1 to TRBJ2-3; 7 positions agree with TRBD2. CDR3 length equals 14 residues. The germline CDR1 and CDR2 sequences are SGHRS and YFSETQ. V trimming: 0 bases; J trimming: 5 bases; junction bases outside the gene matches: 3. DNA for the CDR3: TGCGCCAGCAGCTTGGTCCCTAGCGGAGATACGCAGTATTTT. It is translated as CASSLVPSGDTQYF.

The J gene is TRBJ2-2, the V gene TRBV5-1, with 10 bases identical to TRBD2. Germline V gives CDR1 SGHRS, CDR2 YFSETQ. The CDR3 length is 17 residues. V lost 2 bases and J lost 0; bases outside the gene matches: 4. Here the CDR3 DNA reads TGCGCCAGCAGCTTTCTAGCGGGGGTGGCGAACACCGGGGAGCTGTTTTTT. Amino acid sequence: CASSFLAGVANTGELFF.

This clonotype has more than one count but fewer than ten. This chain connects TRBV3-1 to TRBJ2-7; D tentatively reads TRBD1 or TRBD2 (6 bases each). The V gene lost 3 bases and the J gene lost 2 bases, with 11 bases spanning the gap. Looked up from germline, CDR1 is LGHDT and CDR2 is YNNKEL (reference sequence). CDR3 length: 14 amino acids. CDR3 in DNA: TGTGCCAGCAGCCACGGGGGCTTCACCTACGAGCAGTACTTC. This gives the protein CASSHGGFTYEQYF.

This chain links TRBV5-1 with TRBJ2-2, with a weak D call TRBD1 (6 bases). With 4 bases removed from V and 3 bases from J, the gap between germline ends came to 13 bases. CDR3 length: 15 amino acids. Per germline, CDR1 SGHRS and CDR2 YFSETQ. The CDR3 loop reads CASSTDSIDTGELFF. The CDR3 nucleotides read TGCGCCAGCAGCACGGACAGTATTGACACCGGGGAGCTGTTTTTT.

This clonotype has at least ten counts. This chain joins TRBV5-1 and TRBJ2-6; D not resolved. V gave up 8 bases and J gave up 2 bases, with 8 bases separating them. The CDR3 is made up of 13 amino acids. Germline assignment: CDR1 SGHRS and CDR2 YFSETQ. The CDR3 protein is CASGSPGANVLTF. The CDR3, as DNA: TGCGCCAGTGGTTCCCCTGGGGCCAACGTCCTGACTTTC.

The chain joins TRBV2 to TRBJ2-5; D is undetermined. Germline V CDR1 and CDR2: SNHLY, FYNNEI. The length of the CDR3 is 13 residues. V lost 2 bases, J lost 7 bases, and 11 bases lay in between. This chain's CDR3 is CASSERTDGTQYF. The CDR3 DNA follows: TGTGCCAGCAGTGAACGCACGGACGGGACCCAGTACTTC.

This clonotype was recorded a few times. Relative to the germline gene, one junction end is altered; a read error may explain this. The chain has TRBV28 and TRBJ1-2; D remains ambiguous. The CDR3 consists of 12 residues. CDR1 and CDR2 from the germline V gene are MDHEN and SYDVKM. In DNA form, the CDR3 reads TGTGCCAGCAGTTTACGAGAGGCAGGATTCGCCTTC. This translates into CASSLREAGFAF.

The V call is TRBV20-1, the J call TRBJ2-1, with D perhaps TRBD2 (6 bases). The CDR3 is 13 residues long. The ends were cut back, 6 bases at V and 10 bases at J, with 19 bases in the middle. Germline V gene sequence: CDR1 DFQATT, CDR2 SNEGSKA (reference sequence). CDR3 nucleotides: TGCAGTGCGCCGAGACCTGGGGCGGGAGAGCAGTTCTTC. It yields the protein CSAPRPGAGEQFF.

This clonotype came up many times. This chain uses TRBV5-1 with TRBJ2-7; D possibly corresponds to TRBD2 (6 bases). Trimming shortened V by 0 bases and J by 6 bases, and 10 bases separated the two germline ends. The germline CDR1 and CDR2 sequences are SGHRS and YFSETQ. This CDR3 has 13 residues. The CDR3 bases are TGCGCCAGCAGCTTGGCCGGGGGTCCCGAGCAGTACGTC. Translated: CASSLAGGPEQYV.

CDR3 amino acids: CASSRGDGYGYTF. As DNA, the CDR3 is TGTGCCAGCAGCCGGGGGGATGGCTATGGCTACACCTTC. This sequence joins TRBV3-1 and TRBJ1-2, with D tentatively TRBD1 (5 bases). Trimming stripped 4 bases from V and 4 bases from J, with 10 bases between. CDR1 is LGHDT, CDR2 YNNKEL, per germline (reference sequence). The CDR3 has 13 residues.

This clonotype was seen only a few times. The chain carries TRBV11-2 and TRBJ2-7, with D hard to call. The CDR3 spans 13 residues. V was clipped by 1 base and J by 6 bases, with 10 bases between them. Germline-derived CDR1 and CDR2 are SGHAT and FQNNGV. CDR3 region: CASSLASSSEQYV. CDR3 DNA: TGTGCCAGCAGCTTAGCCAGTTCAAGCGAGCAGTACGTC.

This clonotype was seen a few times. The V gene is TRBV10-3, the J gene TRBJ1-1, with D possibly TRBD1 on 5 matching bases. CDR1 and CDR2 from the germline V gene are ENHRY and SYGVKD. V was clipped by 4 bases and J by 4 bases, with 10 bases between them. This CDR3 region has 13 residues. The DNA of the CDR3 is TGTGCCATCAGTGTCCCGGGGGTCACTGAAGCTTTCTTT. It is translated as CAISVPGVTEAFF.

This clonotype was counted only a few times. The chain carries TRBV28 and TRBJ2-5, with 7 nucleotides matching TRBD2. The ends lost 3 bases at V and 1 base at J; junction bases unmatched: 5. The CDR3 totals 15 residues. Germline values: CDR1 MDHEN, CDR2 SYDVKM. CDR3 sequence reads: CASSFPGGGQETQYF. The CDR3 DNA reads as TGTGCCAGCAGTTTTCCCGGCGGGGGCCAAGAGACCCAGTACTTC.

This clonotype came up a few times. The chain links TRBV18 to TRBJ1-2, with D unresolved. The V end lost 3 bases, the J end lost 5 bases, and 10 bases lay between the germline ends. Germline V gives CDR1 KGHSH, CDR2 LQKENI. The CDR3 is made up of 13 amino acids. CDR3 sequence: CASSPMETYGYTF. DNA for the CDR3: TGTGCCAGCTCACCGATGGAGACATATGGCTACACCTTC.

The sample holds a few counts of this clonotype. This rearrangement joins TRBV7-8 to TRBJ2-3; TRBD2 matches 7 bases. The CDR3 covers 15 residues. The J segment lost 2 bases and the V segment lost 2 bases, leaving 4 bases of the junction unmatched. The germline CDR1 and CDR2 sequences are SGHVS and FQNEAQ. The CDR3 sequence: CASSLRAGPTDTQYF. CDR3 sequence (DNA): TGTGCCAGCAGCTTAAGAGCGGGGCCCACAGATACGCAGTATTTT. The full variable domain, with the rest looked up from reference TRBV7-8 and TRBJ2-3, is GAGVSQSPRYKVAKRGQDVALRCDPISGHVSLFWYQQALGQGPEFLTYFQNEAQLDKSGLPSDRFFAERPEGSVSTLKIQRTQQEDSAVYLCASSLRAGPTDTQYFGPGTRLTVL.

This clonotype was recorded at least ten times. The rearrangement joins TRBV12-3 or TRBV12-4 to TRBJ1-2; 7 positions match TRBD1. The CDR3 runs to 12 residues. Trimming removed 5 bases from V and 4 bases from J; junction bases left unmatched: 1. Here the CDR3 DNA reads TGTGCCAGCAGTCGGGACAGCTATGGCTACACCTTC. As protein: CASSRDSYGYTF.

V usage is TRBV7-2 and J usage is TRBJ2-3; D may be TRBD1 (5 bases). Trimming left V 9 bases short and J 7 bases short, with 20 bases between. CDR1 is SGHTA, CDR2 FQGNSA, per germline. This CDR3 contains 14 residues. This CDR3 reads CASTPGRGMNTQYF. The CDR3 bases are TGTGCCAGTACCCCAGGGCGTGGGATGAATACGCAGTATTTT.

The sample holds a few counts of this clonotype. CDR3 sequence reads: CASWVGSRDTEAFF. The CDR3 nucleotides read TGTGCCAGCTGGGTCGGGAGCCGGGACACTGAAGCTTTCTTT. The V gene is TRBV27, the J gene TRBJ1-1; D uncertain. V was cut by 8 bases and J by 3 bases, with 16 bases left in between. The CDR3 length is 14 residues. CDR1 is MNHEY, CDR2 SMNVEV, per germline (reference sequence).

This clonotype has just a few counts. J is TRBJ1-1 and V is TRBV6-2 or TRBV6-3; TRBD1 is a possible D gene (5 bases). Trimming removed 5 bases from V and 2 bases from J, with 9 bases in between. Germline V gene data show CDR1 as MNHEY and CDR2 as SVGEGT. The CDR3 has 13 amino acids. CDR3 sequence: CASSDTGNTEAFF. In DNA form, the CDR3 reads TGTGCCAGCAGTGACACAGGAAACACTGAAGCTTTCTTT.

This chain links TRBV20-1 with TRBJ1-2; D unclear. Germline CDR1 and CDR2: DFQATT and SNEGSKA (reference sequence). CDR3 length: 13 residues. The V and J ends lost 0 bases and 5 bases respectively, with 10 bases between them. Here the CDR3 DNA reads TGCAGTGCTAGAGAGCAGGCCGAATATGGCTACACCTTC. This translates into CSAREQAEYGYTF.

The rearrangement links TRBV5-1 to TRBJ2-3; 10 positions agree with TRBD1. J was trimmed by 1 base and V by 4 bases; bases with no gene match: 6. This CDR3 contains 16 residues. Germline CDR1 is SGHRS and CDR2 is YFSETQ. This chain's CDR3 is CASSRDRGTGTDTQYF. CDR3 nucleotides: TGCGCCAGCAGCCGGGACAGGGGAACGGGCACAGATACGCAGTATTTT.

CDR3 sequence (DNA): TGTGCCAGCACTCATCGCGGGGGCGGGGGGGACAAAGAGACCCAGTACTTC. Encoded protein: CASTHRGGGGDKETQYF. V usage is TRBV12-3 or TRBV12-4 and J usage is TRBJ2-5, with TRBD2 identical over 9 bases. V shed 7 bases and J 3 bases; nucleotides not matched to a gene: 15. This CDR3 spans 17 amino acids.

This clonotype has more than one count but fewer than ten. The chain joins TRBV10-3 to TRBJ2-1; 7 nucleotides line up with TRBD2. The CDR3 runs to 15 residues. V was clipped by 7 bases and J by 1 base; unmatched bases: 7. Germline CDR1 and CDR2: ENHRY and SYGVKD. CDR3 in amino acids: CAITVRGGSYNEQFF. For the CDR3, the DNA is TGTGCCATCACAGTTCGGGGAGGGTCCTACAATGAGCAGTTCTTC.

This clonotype was counted between two and nine times. The rearrangement links TRBV6-2 or TRBV6-3 to TRBJ1-6; 7 bases line up with TRBD1. The V and J ends lost 6 bases and 9 bases, in that order; junction bases with no gene match: 11. The CDR3 runs to 15 residues. The V gene's germline CDR1 is MNHEY and CDR2 SVGEGT. The CDR3 reads CASSYRDSRASPLHF. CDR3 sequence (DNA): TGTGCCAGCAGCTACCGGGACAGTCGGGCTTCACCCCTCCACTTT.

This rearrangement joins TRBV4-2 to TRBJ2-5, with D unclear. The CDR3 totals 12 residues. Germline CDR1 is LGHNA and CDR2 is YNFKEQ. Trimming pared 6 bases from V and 3 bases from J, leaving 8 bases between. Here the CDR3 DNA reads TGTGCCAGCAGGGATAACGAAGAGACCCAGTACTTC. Residues: CASRDNEETQYF.

This clonotype has just a few counts. J is TRBJ1-1 and V is TRBV27; no clear D gene. Trimming took 3 bases from V and 0 from J, leaving 8 bases between them. The length of the CDR3 is 14 residues. CDR1 and CDR2 (germline): MNHEY, SMNVEV (reference sequence). The CDR3 here is CASSFNLMNTEAFF. The CDR3 DNA is TGTGCCAGCAGTTTTAACCTCATGAACACTGAAGCTTTCTTT.